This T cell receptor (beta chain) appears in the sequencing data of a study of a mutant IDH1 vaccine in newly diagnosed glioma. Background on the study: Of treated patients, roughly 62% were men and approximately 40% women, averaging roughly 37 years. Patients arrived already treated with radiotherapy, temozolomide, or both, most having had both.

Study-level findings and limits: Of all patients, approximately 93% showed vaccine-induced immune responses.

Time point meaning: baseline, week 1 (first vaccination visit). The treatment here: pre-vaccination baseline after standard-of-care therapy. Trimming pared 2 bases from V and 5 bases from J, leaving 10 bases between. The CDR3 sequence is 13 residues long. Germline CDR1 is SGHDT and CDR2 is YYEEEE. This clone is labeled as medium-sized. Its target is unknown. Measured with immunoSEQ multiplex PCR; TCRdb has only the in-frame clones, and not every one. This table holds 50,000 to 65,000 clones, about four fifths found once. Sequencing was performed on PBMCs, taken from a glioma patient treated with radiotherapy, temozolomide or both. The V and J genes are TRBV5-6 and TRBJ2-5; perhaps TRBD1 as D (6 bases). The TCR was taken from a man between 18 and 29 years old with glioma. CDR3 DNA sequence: TGTGCCAGCAGCTTTTGGGGGCGGGAGACCCAGTACTTC. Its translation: CASSFWGRETQYF. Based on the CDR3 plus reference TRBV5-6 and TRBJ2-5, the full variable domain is DAGVTQSPTHLIKTRGQQVTLRCSPKSGHDTVSWYQQALGQGPQFIFQYYEEEERQRGNFPDRFSGHQFPNYSSELNVNALLLGDSALYLCASSFWGRETQYFGPGTRLLVL.